A single T cell receptor beta chain is shown here with its context. Its antigen specificity is not known. No clone much larger than this one lies a single base away; base qualities are absent. At diagnosis, tumor, uninvolved tumor-adjacent lung and peripheral blood were collected and then preserved as a mix of FFPE and fresh-frozen material. For TCR repertoire profiling, blood samples were analyzed as peripheral blood mononuclear cells. The sample belongs to a study of T cells in localized non-small cell lung cancer (dated by TCRdb to 2020 to 2022). About the investigation overall: T cell repertoires of more than 200 early-stage NSCLC patients were analyzed, with tumors being compared against uninvolved tumor-adjacent lungs. The cohort was made up of around 250 treatment-naive NSCLC patients whose localized lung tumors had been resected. NSCLC patients had a mean age of approximately 72 years, and more than 120 were male and around 99 female.

The immunoSEQ Assay was used to sequence TCR beta CDR3 regions from DNA. The source study handled its data this way. T cell density was computed as TCR beta template counts normalized to usable DNA estimated by amplifying housekeeping genes. Using the preseqR package, richness was estimated by extrapolating to 120,000 templates for tissue samples and 400,000 templates for PBMC samples. Clonality was defined by subtracting Pielou's evenness from one. Differential abundance testing on productive amino-acid clonotypes, with a minimum total count of 5 and an alpha of 0.1, was used to identify tissue-enriched TCRs. Repertoire overlap between compartments was quantified with the Jaccard Index and Morisita Overlap Index. GLIPH grouped TCR beta CDR3s together with public tetramer-defined viral CDR3s, and a viral motif had to include at least three viral sequences and also show V-gene enrichment. In TCRdb, the immuneACCESS table is reduced to in-frame sequences with V and J assigned. These tables do not hold every clone; where another copy was compared, an unresolved V gene accounts for under half, and the others remain unexplained. That table gives V, J and clone size, and the DNA gave D and trimming. The sample table records 40,000 to 60,000 clones; about 87% of these occur just once. The ten largest make up roughly a sixth of the sample.

Reading from cysteine to phenylalanine, the CDR3 counts 19 amino acids. The only DNA kept is the CDR3, 57 bases in frame from the first base. Reading the germline V gene (reference sequence) gives CDR1 LNHDA and CDR2 SQIVND. V is pruned by 5 bases and J by 7 bases, leaving 20 bases of the junction without a gene match. The paper's findings and limits, for the study overall: A median of around 60 of the top 100 tumor clones turned up in the paired uninvolved adjacent lung, and roughly 28 of those clones also ranked among the top 100 of that same adjacent lung. Because of the exploratory design, TCR variables were selected using unadjusted p-values without false-discovery rate correction. Higher blood T cell density associated with longer overall survival, while higher adjacent-lung clonality associated with shorter survival. Multi-region tumor sequencing was not performed, so intratumor heterogeneity could not be excluded. The highest T cell clonality was observed in uninvolved tumor-adjacent lung, where clonality exceeded that of tumor, suggesting that antigenic responses were more focused in uninvolved tumor-adjacent lung.

The V and J segments used are TRBV19 and TRBJ1-4, and 9 bases in between align with TRBD1. Sequences were derived from PBMCs, sampled before any cancer treatment. The sequence was obtained from a female donor with stage II lung adenocarcinoma. The DNA is as follows: TGTGCCAGTAGTTCCCGGTCCGGGACAGGGTTTTTATGGGGTGAAAAACTGTTTTTT. The translation is CASSSRSGTGFLWGEKLFF.